This T cell receptor beta chain was obtained from a study of tumor-infiltrating lymphocytes in primary liver carcinoma. Study overall: Men and women, 30 to 69 years of age, made up the patients. With diameters of roughly 4 to 10 cm, tumors were stage T1-T3 N0M0.

Germline values: CDR1 SGHAT, CDR2 FQNNGV. The CDR3 totals 17 residues. They got blood RNA out of unsorted whole blood and also pulled out germline DNA. Treatment-naive at the time, the patients had chronic HBV infection. Note on this clonotype: One end of the junction fails to match germline, which may point to a read error.

A primer in the constant region served to generate TCR beta cDNA from 500 ng of total RNA. Libraries for TCR beta were built through three nested multiplex PCR rounds, which together made up a slightly modified ARM-PCR procedure. A C-beta reverse primer and TRBV1-TRBV30 forward primers served in each of the first two PCR rounds, at approximately 10 cycles apiece. TCRdb called the multiplex PCR reads again in MiXCR, with one record for every CDR3 protein. The table includes fewer than 400,000 distinct CDR3 sequences, approximately 65% detected once. The origin of this receptor is a man in his forties with primary liver carcinoma and hepatitis B virus infection. The sequenced sample was peripheral blood. The chain combines TRBV11-2 with TRBJ2-5; 9 bases are a match to TRBD2. CDR3 DNA: TGTGCCATCAGCCCAAATGCCCCGACTAGCGGAAAAGAGACCCAGTACTTC. Translation: CAISPNAPTSGKETQYF.